The 10 T cell receptor beta chains below all came from one sample that was sequenced in a study of cytomegalovirus exposure and HLA in healthy donors. 13 Jbeta primers and 60 Vbeta primers were used for the PCR. Sequenced by immunoSEQ multiplex PCR; TCRdb stores in-frame clones only, minus some. This sample has under 250,000 clones, with 60% to 80% found just once. Material: PBMCs. The receptors were sampled from a male donor in good health and CMV-seronegative.

The gene calls are TRBV25-1 and TRBJ2-7; 9 nucleotides line up with TRBD2. V was pared by 2 bases and J by 2 bases, with 4 bases of the junction left unmatched. This CDR3 has 15 amino acids. The germline CDR1 and CDR2 sequences are MGHDK and SYGVNS. CDR3 nucleotides: TGTGCCAGCAGTGAAGGTAGCGGGAGCCCCTACGAGCAGTACTTC. Amino acid sequence: CASSEGSGSPYEQYF.

The genes are TRBV5-4 and TRBJ1-1, with D maybe TRBD1 (6 bases). In germline, CDR1 is SGHNT, CDR2 YYREEE (reference sequence). The V end lost 4 bases, the J end lost 7 bases, and 17 bases lay between the germline ends. CDR3 length: 14 amino acids. This CDR3 reads CASSPLMGAGEAFF. The CDR3, as DNA: TGTGCCAGCAGCCCGTTGATGGGGGCGGGTGAAGCTTTCTTT.

The genes are TRBV2 and TRBJ1-2; 9 bases map to TRBD1. V shed 6 bases, J shed 4 bases, and the junction held 12 bases outside the gene matches. Germline-derived CDR1 and CDR2 are SNHLY and FYNNEI. The CDR3 sequence is 16 residues long. Here the CDR3 reads CASSRDRVGHSYGYTF. The CDR3 DNA is TGTGCCAGCAGCAGGGACAGGGTCGGTCATTCCTATGGCTACACCTTC.

The rearrangement uses TRBV5-6 and TRBJ1-5, with D perhaps matching TRBD1 (6 bases). CDR1 and CDR2 from the germline V gene are SGHDT and YYEEEE. With 4 bases removed from V and 4 bases from J, the gap between germline ends came to 18 bases. The CDR3 consists of 16 residues. This CDR3 reads CASSVGGGAGNQPQHF. The CDR3 bases are TGTGCCAGCAGCGTCGGGGGGGGCGCGGGAAATCAGCCCCAGCATTTT.

V gene TRBV5-1 combines with J gene TRBJ1-3; a possible D gene is TRBD1 (5 bases). The V end was cut by 0 bases, the J end by 6 bases, with 7 bases between. Per germline, CDR1 SGHRS and CDR2 YFSETQ. The CDR3 consists of 13 residues. CDR3 nucleotide sequence: TGCGCCAGCAGCTTGGGGGGCGAAAACACCATATATTTT. It codes for CASSLGGENTIYF.

The chain links TRBV4-2 to TRBJ2-6, with 8 bases lining up with TRBD1. CDR3 length equals 18 residues. Trimming took 3 bases from V and 0 from J; bases not matched to a gene: 7. CDR1 is LGHNA and CDR2 is YNFKEQ in the germline V gene. The CDR3 region is CASSQKTGVGSGANVLTF. The CDR3 nucleotides read TGTGCCAGCAGCCAGAAGACAGGGGTTGGCTCTGGGGCCAACGTCCTGACTTTC.

The rearrangement joins TRBV6-5 to TRBJ1-6; no clear D gene. The CDR3 spans 12 residues. Trimming left V 11 bases short and J 2 bases short, with 7 bases between. Germline V gene sequence: CDR1 MNHEY, CDR2 SVGAGI. As DNA, the CDR3 is TGTGCCGCCGGGGCCTATAATTCACCCCTCCACTTT. Protein: CAAGAYNSPLHF.

The gene calls are TRBV9 and TRBJ2-1, with 13 bases lining up with TRBD2. Germline assignment: CDR1 SGDLS and CDR2 YYNGEE. The CDR3 runs to 16 residues. The trim removed 4 bases at V and 5 bases at J, leaving 6 bases unmatched. The CDR3 coding sequence is TGTGCCAGCAGCCTCCCGACTAGCGGGGGGCACAATGAGCAGTTCTTC. This translates into CASSLPTSGGHNEQFF. Combining the CDR3 with reference TRBV9 and TRBJ2-1 gives the whole variable domain DSGVTQTPKHLITATGQRVTLRCSPRSGDLSVYWYQQSLDQGLQFLIQYYNGEERAKGNILERFSAQQFPDLHSELNLSSLELGDSALYFCASSLPTSGGHNEQFFGPGTRLTVL.

This chain uses TRBV10-2 with TRBJ2-2, with D possibly TRBD1 on 5 matching bases. V was cut by 4 bases and J by 3 bases, with 6 bases left in between. Germline V gene sequence: CDR1 WSHSY, CDR2 SAAADI. The CDR3 runs 13 residues. The CDR3 reads CASSGRDTGELFF. CDR3 in DNA: TGCGCCAGCAGTGGCAGGGACACCGGGGAGCTGTTTTTT.

This chain links TRBV5-1 with TRBJ2-5; TRBD1 matches at 11 bases. Losses at the gene ends were 0 bases for V and 5 bases for J; bases not matched to a gene: 9. CDR3 length: 17 residues. The germline V gene has CDR1 SGHRS and CDR2 YFSETQ. CDR3 region: CASSLDPGTGGRETQYF. The CDR3 DNA reads as TGCGCCAGCAGCTTGGACCCCGGGACAGGGGGTAGGGAGACCCAGTACTTC.